Presented here are 27 T cell receptor beta chains from one specimen sequenced in a study of vaccination effects on CD4 cells after COVID-19. Antigen-specific CD4+ T cells were first expanded with viral peptide pools by the ViraFEST assay and only then sequenced. Subsequent to a culture period of 10 to 11 days, CD4+ T cells were isolated. Each participant was given two doses of one vaccine (BNT162b2 or mRNA-1273). No antigen has been identified for these receptors. TCRdb's table, derived via immunoSEQ multiplex PCR, lists solely in-frame clones and lacks some. Altogether approximately 61,000 clones are present, around 73% being singletons, with the ten largest covering 1% to 1.5%. The sequencing here drew on CD4+ T cells from PBMCs cultured with HCoV-229E spike peptides, taken after COVID-19 vaccination. Receptors were obtained from a human donor who received a COVID-19 vaccine.

The chain employs TRBV2 and TRBJ2-7; perhaps TRBD1 as D (6 bases). In germline, CDR1 is SNHLY, CDR2 FYNNEI. Trimming took 6 bases from V and 0 from J, leaving 15 bases between them. The CDR3 spans 15 residues. The CDR3 loop reads CASRAYRDISYEQYV. The CDR3 DNA reads TGTGCCAGCAGAGCATACCGGGACATCTCCTACGAGCAGTACGTC.

This chain links TRBV5-1 with TRBJ2-1; weak D call: TRBD1 (5 bases). The CDR3 runs to 13 residues. With 1 base removed from V and 6 bases from J, the gap between germline ends came to 8 bases. CDR1 and CDR2 (germline): SGHRS, YFSETQ. CDR3 residues: CASSLNQGNEQFF. The CDR3 nucleotides read TGCGCCAGCAGCTTGAACCAGGGCAATGAGCAGTTCTTC.

The CDR3 reads CASRGLVGRGDTQYF. The CDR3, as DNA: TGTGCCAGCAGGGGACTAGTTGGGCGCGGGGATACGCAGTATTTT. This rearrangement joins TRBV25-1 to TRBJ2-3; 8 bases map to TRBD2. This CDR3 contains 15 residues. The V and J ends lost 6 bases and 6 bases, in that order; junction bases with no gene match: 11. Germline V lookup: CDR1 MGHDK, CDR2 SYGVNS.

The J gene is TRBJ2-5, the V gene TRBV11-3; TRBD1 is a possible D gene (6 bases). The CDR3 runs 16 residues. Looked up from germline, CDR1 is SGHNT and CDR2 is YENEEA. V was clipped by 0 bases and J by 5 bases, with 16 bases between them. The CDR3: CASSLEGPTGMETQYF. DNA of the CDR3: TGTGCCAGCAGCTTAGAGGGCCCCACAGGGATGGAGACCCAGTACTTC.

The chain carries TRBV7-3 and TRBJ1-1; TRBD1 matches 7 bases. The V gene end was trimmed by 8 bases and the J gene end by 1 base; junction bases not matched to a gene: 4. Germline V gene data show CDR1 as SGHTA and CDR2 as FQGTGA. This CDR3 is built from 13 residues. This CDR3 is CASGRDRNTEAFF. For the CDR3, the DNA is TGTGCCAGCGGACGGGACAGGAACACTGAAGCTTTCTTT.

This clone was seen a few times. The chain recombines TRBV18 with TRBJ1-1; 7 bases fit TRBD1. J gave up 5 bases and V 4 bases, and 10 bases lay outside the gene matches. The germline V gene has CDR1 KGHSH and CDR2 LQKENI. CDR3 size: 15 residues. CDR3 protein: CASSHGDRAPTEAFF. CDR3 DNA: TGTGCCAGCTCACACGGAGACAGGGCCCCAACTGAAGCTTTCTTT. Combining the CDR3 with reference TRBV18 and TRBJ1-1 gives the whole variable domain NAGVMQNPRHLVRRRGQEARLRCSPMKGHSHVYWYRQLPEEGLKFMVYLQKENIIDESGMPKERFSAEFPKEGPSILRIQQVVRGDSAAYFCASSHGDRAPTEAFFGQGTRLTVV.

The chain employs TRBV10-1 and TRBJ2-2; D is possibly TRBD2 (5 bases). The CDR3 runs 15 residues. The germline V gene encodes CDR1 WNHNN and CDR2 SYGVQD (reference sequence). V was trimmed by 4 bases and J by 4 bases, leaving 13 bases between them. In DNA, the CDR3 is TGCGCCAGCAGTGGGCCCGGGAAGGGCACCGGGGAGCTGTTTTTT. Its protein product is CASSGPGKGTGELFF.

The chain combines TRBV10-3 with TRBJ1-1, with D unresolved. Germline V gene lookup returns CDR1 ENHRY and CDR2 SYGVKD. This CDR3 spans 12 amino acids. Deletions cut 0 bases from V and 3 bases from J, with 2 bases between. The CDR3 sequence is CAISESDTEAFF. The CDR3 bases are TGTGCCATCAGTGAGTCCGACACTGAAGCTTTCTTT.

This chain joins TRBV5-5 and TRBJ1-5; 7 bases are shared with TRBD1. Germline V gene sequence: CDR1 SGHKS, CDR2 YYEKEE (reference sequence). V was clipped by 4 bases and J by 4 bases; unmatched bases: 8. The CDR3 consists of 15 residues. Here the CDR3 reads CASSVGTAENQPQHF. CDR3 in DNA: TGTGCCAGCAGCGTGGGGACAGCCGAGAATCAGCCCCAGCATTTT. Using reference TRBV5-5 and TRBJ1-5 for the parts outside the CDR3, the full variable domain is DAGVTQSPTHLIKTRGQQVTLRCSPISGHKSVSWYQQVLGQGPQFIFQYYEKEERGRGNFPDRFSARQFPNYSSELNVNALLLGDSALYLCASSVGTAENQPQHFGDGTRLSIL.

V is TRBV15 and J is TRBJ1-1, with D maybe TRBD1 (5 bases). The CDR3 totals 16 residues. Germline V lookup: CDR1 LNHNV, CDR2 YYDKDF (reference sequence). V was pared by 5 bases and J by 5 bases, with 21 bases between. CDR3 nucleotide sequence: TGTGCCACCAGCCTCCCCCTCGGCCAGGGAAGTACTGAAGCTTTCTTT. Encoded protein: CATSLPLGQGSTEAFF.

The chain has TRBV7-2 and TRBJ1-2, with D unresolved. The CDR3 consists of 15 residues. Germline-derived CDR1 and CDR2 are SGHTA and FQGNSA. V was trimmed by 5 bases and J by 0 bases, leaving 13 bases between them. The CDR3 nucleotides are TGTGCCAGCAGCCCGCGGACGGTACCTAACTATGGCTACACCTTC. Its translation: CASSPRTVPNYGYTF.

There are a few counts of this clone. This sequence joins TRBV3-1 (or the pseudogene TRBV3-2) and TRBJ1-3; possible D gene TRBD1, 5 bases. Germline loops: CDR1 LGHDT, CDR2 YNNKEL (reference sequence). V gave up 3 bases and J gave up 4 bases, with 7 bases separating them. This CDR3 contains 13 residues. The CDR3 protein is CASSHREGNTIYF. CDR3 nucleotides: TGTGCCAGCAGCCACAGGGAAGGAAACACCATATATTTT.

The V and J genes are TRBV3-1 (or the pseudogene TRBV3-2) and TRBJ2-3, with a tentative D call TRBD1 (6 bases). There are 15 residues in the CDR3. The V end lost 1 base, the J end lost 0 bases, and 8 bases lay between the germline ends. The germline V gene has CDR1 LGHDT and CDR2 YNNKEL (reference sequence). CDR3 loop: CASSQVGASTDTQYF. The CDR3 bases are TGTGCCAGCAGCCAAGTGGGGGCTAGCACAGATACGCAGTATTTT.

The V call is TRBV6-5, the J call TRBJ1-2, with no clear D. CDR3 length: 11 amino acids. The V gene lost 2 bases and the J gene lost 8 bases, with 6 bases spanning the gap. The V gene's germline CDR1 is MNHEY and CDR2 SVGAGI. Written as DNA, the CDR3 is TGTGCCAGCAGTTACGGCACCGGCTACACCTTC. The encoded protein is CASSYGTGYTF.

This clone was counted a few times. The J gene is TRBJ2-3, the V gene TRBV7-3, with unresolved D. This CDR3 spans 13 amino acids. V was clipped by 1 base and J by 4 bases, with 6 bases between them. Germline values: CDR1 SGHTA, CDR2 FQGTGA. The CDR3 sequence: CASSLRGADTQYF. CDR3 coding DNA: TGTGCCAGCAGCTTAAGGGGTGCAGATACGCAGTATTTT.

The chain links TRBV19 to TRBJ1-2; D uncertain. The CDR3 is 15 amino acids. Germline V gene data show CDR1 as LNHDA and CDR2 as SQIVND (reference sequence). V was pared by 3 bases and J by 2 bases, with 13 bases between. The CDR3 loop reads CASSMNDPRNYGYTF. In DNA form, the CDR3 reads TGTGCCAGTAGTATGAACGACCCCAGGAACTATGGCTACACCTTC.

This sequence joins TRBV7-9 and TRBJ2-7, with D hard to call. V was trimmed by 3 bases and J by 0 bases, leaving 12 bases between them. The CDR3 sequence is 15 residues long. CDR1 is SEHNR and CDR2 is FQNEAQ in the germline V gene (reference sequence). DNA for the CDR3: TGTGCCAGCAGCTTGCGGACGGCGAGCTCCTACGAGCAGTACGTC. This gives the protein CASSLRTASSYEQYV.

The CDR3 coding sequence is TGTGCCAGCAGTTCAGCAGGGGGCGATCAGCCCCAGCATTTT. It yields the protein CASSSAGGDQPQHF. V gene TRBV6-6 combines with J gene TRBJ1-5; 8 bases are shared with TRBD1. CDR3 size: 14 residues. Trimming at V came to 4 bases and at J to 5 bases, leaving 4 bases not matched to a gene. Per germline, CDR1 MNHNY and CDR2 SVGAGI (reference sequence).

V is TRBV19 and J is TRBJ2-1; no clear D. The CDR3 consists of 13 residues. In germline, CDR1 is LNHDA, CDR2 SQIVND (reference sequence). V lost 3 bases and J lost 2, with 5 bases in between. CDR3 sequence (DNA): TGTGCCAGTAGTATTCAGGCCTACAATGAGCAGTTCTTC. Translated: CASSIQAYNEQFF.

The V gene is TRBV5-1, the J gene TRBJ1-1; D is unclear. The germline gives CDR1 SGHRS, CDR2 YFSETQ. This CDR3 is 14 amino acids long. V lost 0 bases to trimming and J lost 1 base, with 7 bases between them. The CDR3 reads CASSLAGGNTEAFF. Written as DNA, the CDR3 is TGCGCCAGCAGCTTGGCCGGAGGGAACACTGAAGCTTTCTTT.

This clone has just a few counts. This chain joins TRBV5-1 and TRBJ1-1; the D is unclear. V lost 0 bases and J 2 bases, leaving 17 bases between the germline ends. The germline gives CDR1 SGHRS, CDR2 YFSETQ. This CDR3 spans 17 amino acids. This chain's CDR3 is CASSLGPTTGTNTEAFF. For the CDR3, the DNA is TGCGCCAGCAGCTTGGGGCCGACGACGGGTACCAACACTGAAGCTTTCTTT.

This clone was seen more than once but under ten times. V usage is TRBV5-1 and J usage is TRBJ2-5, with 12 bases identical to TRBD2. Looked up from germline, CDR1 is SGHRS and CDR2 is YFSETQ. The CDR3 is 15 amino acids. J gave up 5 bases and V 2 bases, and 4 bases lay outside the gene matches. This CDR3 reads CASSFGLAGSETQYF. The CDR3 region has the DNA TGCGCCAGCAGCTTTGGACTAGCGGGAAGCGAGACCCAGTACTTC.

In this sample, this clone turned up a few times. The chain couples TRBV4-1 to TRBJ2-7; maybe TRBD1 (7 bases). Germline loops: CDR1 MGHRA, CDR2 YSYEKL. CDR3 size: 17 residues. Trimming stripped 0 bases from V and 3 bases from J, with 18 bases between. CDR3 DNA sequence: TGCGCCAGCAGCCAAGATTATCAGGCGGGACAGATCTACGAGCAGTACGTC. Translated, it gives CASSQDYQAGQIYEQYV.

This rearrangement joins TRBV10-2 to TRBJ2-1, with TRBD1 identical over 7 bases. The CDR3 length is 13 residues. After removal of 10 bases from V and 2 bases from J, the junction contained 5 bases not matched to a gene. From germline, CDR1 is WSHSY and CDR2 SAAADI. The CDR3 coding sequence is TGCGCCATACAGGGGAACCCCTACAATGAGCAGTTCTTC. Translating gives CAIQGNPYNEQFF.

The rearrangement uses TRBV5-6 and TRBJ1-6; unclear D gene. Deletions cut 0 bases from V and 5 bases from J, with 6 bases between. CDR1 SGHDT and CDR2 YYEEEE come from the germline V gene. The CDR3 contains 14 residues. CDR3 loop: CASSLGVNNSPLHF. DNA of the CDR3: TGTGCCAGCAGCTTGGGGGTGAATAATTCACCCCTCCACTTT.

The rearrangement joins TRBV6-6 to TRBJ1-2, with D possibly matching TRBD1 (6 bases). V shed 7 bases and J shed 2 bases, with 14 bases lying between them. The germline CDR1 and CDR2 sequences are MNHNY and SVGAGI (reference sequence). The CDR3 sequence is 14 residues long. The CDR3 spells CASNSGASNYGYTF. CDR3 nucleotides: TGTGCCAGCAATTCAGGGGCCTCAAACTATGGCTACACCTTC.

This rearrangement joins TRBV5-1 to TRBJ2-1, with D maybe TRBD1 (5 bases). Looked up from germline, CDR1 is SGHRS and CDR2 is YFSETQ. The CDR3 is 16 residues long. Trimming cost V 7 bases and J 0 bases, with 17 bases left between them. The CDR3 DNA reads as TGCGCCAGCGAAAGGGGCGACGATAGCTCCTACAATGAGCAGTTCTTC. Amino acid sequence: CASERGDDSSYNEQFF.